The 5 T cell receptor beta chains given below trace back to one sample, sequenced in a study of molecular identifiers for immune sequencing clone quantification. From the PCR reads, TCRdb called clonotypes with MiXCR, one entry per CDR3 protein. The table has roughly 93,000 distinct CDR3 sequences, approximately 23% seen once. The sequenced material came from naive CD8+ T cells from blood, with Jurkat cell RNA spiked in. Subset defined: FACS-sorted CD8+CD4-CCR7+CD45RA+ naive T cells. These receptors were taken from a human donor in good health. Some libraries in this study had Jurkat cell RNA spiked in.

The V call is TRBV7-6, the J call TRBJ2-7; a possible D gene is TRBD2 (5 bases). Looked up from germline, CDR1 is SGHVS and CDR2 is FNYEAQ. The V and J ends lost 5 bases and 4 bases respectively, with 12 bases between them. CDR3 length: 13 amino acids. The DNA for the CDR3 is TGTGCCAGCAGCCAATCCGGACTTTACGAGCAGTACTTC. Translated: CASSQSGLYEQYF.

This clonotype appeared a single time. Just one base apart from a much larger clone, this may be a read error. The conserved closing phenylalanine or tryptophan is absent in this CDR3, likely reflecting a read error. V and J are TRBV28 and TRBJ2-5; 7 nucleotides line up with TRBD2. Germline V lookup: CDR1 MDHEN, CDR2 SYDVKM. V trimming: 5 bases; J trimming: 2 bases; junction bases outside the gene matches: 5. The CDR3 has 14 residues. The CDR3 nucleotides read TGTGCCAGCAGTGCGAGCGGGATACAAGAGACCCAGTACCTC. Protein product: CASSASGIQETQYL.

This clonotype was picked up many times. V gene TRBV12-3 or TRBV12-4 combines with J gene TRBJ2-7; D unclear. Deletions cut 6 bases from V and 3 bases from J, with 12 bases between. The CDR3 is 13 residues long. For the CDR3, the DNA is TGTGCCAGCAGCCATGGGTCGGTCTACGAGCAGTACTTC. This codes for CASSHGSVYEQYF.

A note on this clonotype: This may come from a read error, since a much larger clone is one base off. Likely a read error: the CDR3 ends without its conserved phenylalanine or tryptophan. The chain is built from TRBV7-9 and TRBJ2-3, with D maybe TRBD2 (6 bases). V was cut by 0 bases and J by 4 bases, with 11 bases left in between. The CDR3 runs to 15 residues. Germline assignment: CDR1 SEHNR and CDR2 FQNEAQ (reference sequence). The CDR3 bases are TGTGCCAGCAGCTTAGCCCCGTGGGGGGCAGATACGCAGTATTTG. It is translated as CASSLAPWGADTQYL.

About this clonotype: A much larger clone differs by one base, so this may be a read error. V gene TRBV6-5 combines with J gene TRBJ1-5, with unresolved D. The CDR3 runs to 12 residues. Trimming left V 5 bases short and J 9 bases short, with 11 bases between. In germline, CDR1 is MNHEY, CDR2 SVGAGI. CDR3 bases: TGTGCCAGCAGTGGTAGTCAAGGGCCCCAGCATTTT. Its translation is CASSGSQGPQHF.